This TCR beta chain is drawn from a study of molecular identifiers for immune sequencing clone quantification. About this clonotype: Since a much larger clone is just one base distant, this may be a read error.

TCRdb re-called the PCR reads with MiXCR, one entry per CDR3 protein. This table has about 320,000 distinct CDR3 sequences, 20% to 25% appearing once. There are 12 residues in the CDR3. Germline V gives CDR1 SGHDT, CDR2 YYEEEE. The chain employs TRBV5-6 and TRBJ1-2, with D uncertain. Source material: naive CD8+ T cells from blood, with Jurkat cell RNA spiked in. The sample's subset: FACS-sorted CD8+CD4-CCR7+CD45RA+ naive T cells. The TCR comes from a human donor in good health. Some libraries in this study had Jurkat cell RNA spiked in. CDR3 in DNA: TGTGCCAGCCGCTTGAGGTCAGACGGCTACACCTTC. It yields the protein CASRLRSDGYTF.